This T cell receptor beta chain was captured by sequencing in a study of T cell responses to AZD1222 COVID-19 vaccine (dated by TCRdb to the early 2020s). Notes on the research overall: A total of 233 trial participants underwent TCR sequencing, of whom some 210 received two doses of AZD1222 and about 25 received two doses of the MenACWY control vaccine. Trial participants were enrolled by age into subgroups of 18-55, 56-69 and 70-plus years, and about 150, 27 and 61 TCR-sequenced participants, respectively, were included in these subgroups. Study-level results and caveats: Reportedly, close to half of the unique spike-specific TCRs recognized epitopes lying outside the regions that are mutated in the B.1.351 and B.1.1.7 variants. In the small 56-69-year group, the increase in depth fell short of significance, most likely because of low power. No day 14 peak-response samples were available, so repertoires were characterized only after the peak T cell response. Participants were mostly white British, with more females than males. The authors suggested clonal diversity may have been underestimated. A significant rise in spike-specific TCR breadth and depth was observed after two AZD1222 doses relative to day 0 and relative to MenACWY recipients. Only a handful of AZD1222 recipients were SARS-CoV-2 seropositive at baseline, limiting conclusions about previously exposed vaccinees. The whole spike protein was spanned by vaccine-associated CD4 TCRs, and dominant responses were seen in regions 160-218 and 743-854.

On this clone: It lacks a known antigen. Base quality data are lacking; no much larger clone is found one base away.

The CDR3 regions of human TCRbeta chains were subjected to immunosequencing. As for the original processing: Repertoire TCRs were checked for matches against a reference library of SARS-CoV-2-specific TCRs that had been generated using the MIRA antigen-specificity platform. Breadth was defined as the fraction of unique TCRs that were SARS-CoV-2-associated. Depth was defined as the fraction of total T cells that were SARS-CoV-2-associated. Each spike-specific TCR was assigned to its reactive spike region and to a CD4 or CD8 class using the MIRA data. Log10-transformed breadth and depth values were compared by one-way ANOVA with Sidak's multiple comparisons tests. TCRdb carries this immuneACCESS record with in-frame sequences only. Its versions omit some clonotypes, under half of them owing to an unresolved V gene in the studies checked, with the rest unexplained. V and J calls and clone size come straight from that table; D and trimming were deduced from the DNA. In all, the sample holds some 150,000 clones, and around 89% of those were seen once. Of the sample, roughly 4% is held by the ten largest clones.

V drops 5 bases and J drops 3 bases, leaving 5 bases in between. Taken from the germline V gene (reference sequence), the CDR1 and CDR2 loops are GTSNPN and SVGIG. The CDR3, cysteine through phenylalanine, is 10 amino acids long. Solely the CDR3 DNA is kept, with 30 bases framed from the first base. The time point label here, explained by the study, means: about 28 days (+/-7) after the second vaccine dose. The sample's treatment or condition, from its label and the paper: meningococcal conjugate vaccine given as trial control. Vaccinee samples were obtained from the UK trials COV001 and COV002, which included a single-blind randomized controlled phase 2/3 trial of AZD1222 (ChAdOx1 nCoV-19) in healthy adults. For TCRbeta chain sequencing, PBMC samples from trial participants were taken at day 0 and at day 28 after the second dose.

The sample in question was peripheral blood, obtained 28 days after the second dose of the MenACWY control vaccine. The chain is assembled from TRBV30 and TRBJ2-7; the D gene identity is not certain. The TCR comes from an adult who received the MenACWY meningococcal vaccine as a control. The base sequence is TGTGCCTGGGGCCTCTACGAGCAGTACTTC. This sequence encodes CAWGLYEQYF.